The present TCR beta chain was sequenced within a study of T-cell memory formation after mild COVID-19. TCRdb passed the 5' RACE reads through MiXCR, listing each CDR3 protein once. Of about 150,000 distinct CDR3 sequences in the sample, under 30% were seen once. Trimming removed 6 bases from V and 8 bases from J, with 13 bases in between. Germline CDR1 and CDR2: MNHEY and SVGAGI. The CDR3 has 12 residues. Sequenced material: PBMCs or a T cell subset sorted from them (not recorded which). The chain is built from TRBV6-5 and TRBJ1-2; possibly TRBD1 for D (6 bases). The clonotype comes from an adult woman who had mild COVID-19 (a few samples of this study predate the infection). Cell type and time point are not known. Here the CDR3 DNA reads TGTGCCAGCAGCCCCCCCGGACAGGGCTACACCTTC. The encoded protein is CASSPPGQGYTF.